This TCR beta chain originates from a study of CD8 T cells in ankylosing spondylitis. This clonotype was detected a few times. The CDR3 loop spans 15 amino acids. Germline V lookup: CDR1 LNHDA, CDR2 SQIVND (reference sequence). V was trimmed by 4 bases and J by 16 bases, leaving 25 bases between them. TCRdb re-analysed the 5' RACE reads in MiXCR, keeping a single row per CDR3 protein. The sample has around 100,000 distinct CDR3 sequences, 24% seen once. The sample consisted of synovial fluid, either unsorted or a sorted T cell fraction (not recorded which). The origin of this receptor is a male donor with ankylosing spondylitis. This chain uses TRBV19 with TRBJ1-4, with D tentatively TRBD1 (6 bases). The CDR3 is CASSTDNSGQPNPFF. CDR3 nucleotides: TGTGCCAGTAGTACTGATAACAGCGGACAGCCTAATCCGTTTTTT. Drawing the rest from reference TRBV19 and TRBJ1-4, the complete variable domain is DGGITQSPKYLFRKEGQNVTLSCEQNLNHDAMYWYRQDPGQGLRLIYYSQIVNDFQKGDIAEGYSVSREKKESFPLTVTSAQKNPTAFYLCASSTDNSGQPNPFFGSGTQLSVL.